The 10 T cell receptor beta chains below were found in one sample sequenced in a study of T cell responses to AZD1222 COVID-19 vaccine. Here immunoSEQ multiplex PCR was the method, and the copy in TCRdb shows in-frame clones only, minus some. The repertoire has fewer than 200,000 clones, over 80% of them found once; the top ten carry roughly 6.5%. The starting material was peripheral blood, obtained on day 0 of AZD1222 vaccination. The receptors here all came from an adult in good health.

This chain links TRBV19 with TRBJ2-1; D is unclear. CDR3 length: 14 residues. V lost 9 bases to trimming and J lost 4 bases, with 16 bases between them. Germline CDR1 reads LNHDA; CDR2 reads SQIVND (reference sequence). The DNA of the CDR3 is TGTGCCAGCCTAGAGGCGGTGGGGTACAATGAGCAGTTCTTC. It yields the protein CASLEAVGYNEQFF.

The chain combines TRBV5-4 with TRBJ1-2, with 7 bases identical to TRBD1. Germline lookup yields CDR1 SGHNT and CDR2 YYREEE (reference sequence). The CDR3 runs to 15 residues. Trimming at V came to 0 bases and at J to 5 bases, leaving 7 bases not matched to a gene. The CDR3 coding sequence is TGTGCCAGCAGCTTGGCGGGAGGGGGCGGGTATGGCTACACCTTC. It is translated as CASSLAGGGGYGYTF.

DNA for the CDR3: TGTGCCAGCTCATCACGACAGGGGAGCTCTGGAAACACCATATATTTT. Translated: CASSSRQGSSGNTIYF. The chain carries TRBV18 and TRBJ1-3; 8 positions agree with TRBD1. In germline, CDR1 is KGHSH, CDR2 LQKENI. Trimming took 5 bases from V and 0 from J; bases not matched to a gene: 6. This CDR3 contains 16 residues.

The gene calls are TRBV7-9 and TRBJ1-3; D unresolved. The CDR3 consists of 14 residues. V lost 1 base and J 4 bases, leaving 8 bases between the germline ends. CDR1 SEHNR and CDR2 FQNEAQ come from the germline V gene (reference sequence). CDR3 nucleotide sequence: TGTGCCAGCAGCTTAGAAGCCCCCGGAAACACCATATATTTT. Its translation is CASSLEAPGNTIYF. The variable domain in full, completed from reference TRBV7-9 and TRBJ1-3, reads DTGVSQNPRHKITKRGQNVTFRCDPISEHNRLYWYRQTLGQGPEFLTYFQNEAQLEKSRLLSDRFSAERPKGSFSTLEIQRTEQGDSAMYLCASSLEAPGNTIYFGEGSWLTVV.

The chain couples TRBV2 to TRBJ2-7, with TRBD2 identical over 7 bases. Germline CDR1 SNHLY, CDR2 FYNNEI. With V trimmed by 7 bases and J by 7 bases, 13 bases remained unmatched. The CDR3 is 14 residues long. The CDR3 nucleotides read TGTGCCAGCAATGGACCGGGGGGTTCTCGGGAGCAGTACTTC. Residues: CASNGPGGSREQYF.

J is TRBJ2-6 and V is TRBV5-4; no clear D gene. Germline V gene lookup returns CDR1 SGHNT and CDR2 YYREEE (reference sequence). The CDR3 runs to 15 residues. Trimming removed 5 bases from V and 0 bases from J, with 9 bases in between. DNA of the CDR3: TGTGCCAGCAGTCCTCAGATCTCTGGGGCCAACGTCCTGACTTTC. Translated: CASSPQISGANVLTF. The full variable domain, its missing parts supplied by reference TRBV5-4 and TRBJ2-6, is ETGVTQSPTHLIKTRGQQVTLRCSSQSGHNTVSWYQQALGQGPQFIFQYYREEENGRGNFPPRFSGLQFPNYSSELNVNALELDDSALYLCASSPQISGANVLTFGAGSRLTVL.

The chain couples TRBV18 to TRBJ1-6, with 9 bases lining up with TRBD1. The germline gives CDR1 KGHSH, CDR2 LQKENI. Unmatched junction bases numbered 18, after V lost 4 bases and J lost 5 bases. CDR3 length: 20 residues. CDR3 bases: TGTGCCAGCTCACTAAAGTCCCGGGACAGGGCGGACTTCGATAATTCACCCCTCCACTTT. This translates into CASSLKSRDRADFDNSPLHF.

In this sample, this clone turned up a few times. CDR3 sequence reads: CASSEDSTGNQPQHF. The DNA for the CDR3 is TGTGCCAGCAGTGAGGACTCGACGGGGAATCAGCCCCAGCATTTT. This rearrangement joins TRBV2 to TRBJ1-5; D remains ambiguous. Germline lookup yields CDR1 SNHLY and CDR2 FYNNEI. V lost 3 bases to trimming and J lost 4 bases, with 13 bases between them. This CDR3 spans 15 amino acids.

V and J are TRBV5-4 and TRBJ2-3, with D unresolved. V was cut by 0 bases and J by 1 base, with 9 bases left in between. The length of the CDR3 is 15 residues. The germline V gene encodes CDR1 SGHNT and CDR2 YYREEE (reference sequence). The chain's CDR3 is CASSLGSGRTDTQYF. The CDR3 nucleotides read TGTGCCAGCAGCTTGGGTTCAGGTCGCACAGATACGCAGTATTTT.

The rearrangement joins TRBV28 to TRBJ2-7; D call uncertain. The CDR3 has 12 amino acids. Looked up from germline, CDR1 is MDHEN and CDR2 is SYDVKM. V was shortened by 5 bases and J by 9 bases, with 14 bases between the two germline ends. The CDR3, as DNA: TGTGCCAGCAGTCTGACACGGTGGGCGCAGTACTTC. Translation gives CASSLTRWAQYF.